Below are 13 T cell receptor beta chains sequenced from a single sample in a study of CD8 T cells in ankylosing spondylitis. Study results and limitations: Blood from ankylosing spondylitis patients appeared to carry a characteristic roughly 8-variant TCR beta motif.

TCRdb re-called the 5' RACE reads through MiXCR, storing one row per CDR3 protein. The data hold 250,000 to 350,000 distinct CDR3 sequences, with under 8.5% observed a single time. No antigen is known for these receptors. Sequencing was carried out using blood, either unsorted or a sorted T cell fraction (not recorded which). These receptors all stem from a male donor with ankylosing spondylitis.

This clonotype was seen at least ten times. The CDR3 spells CASSYSQRELNEQFF. DNA for the CDR3: TGTGCCAGCAGTTACTCGCAGCGGGAGCTAAATGAGCAGTTCTTC. V is TRBV2 and J is TRBJ2-1; TRBD2 aligns across 8 bases. CDR1 SNHLY and CDR2 FYNNEI come from the germline V gene. This CDR3 comprises 15 residues. V trimming: 5 bases; J trimming: 7 bases; junction bases outside the gene matches: 10.

This clonotype appeared a few times. The V and J genes are TRBV7-9 and TRBJ2-1; D remains unclear. Trimming removed 3 bases from V and 2 bases from J, with 14 bases in between. The germline gives CDR1 SEHNR, CDR2 FQNEAQ (reference sequence). The CDR3 runs to 16 residues. CDR3: CASSFTGDPAYNEQFF. The CDR3 region has the DNA TGTGCCAGCAGCTTCACCGGTGATCCCGCCTACAATGAGCAGTTCTTC.

V gene TRBV7-3 combines with J gene TRBJ2-7; 7 bases map to TRBD1. The CDR3 consists of 19 residues. With 5 bases clipped from V and 3 bases from J, the junction kept 22 bases outside the gene matches. Germline V gene lookup returns CDR1 SGHTA and CDR2 FQGTGA. In DNA, the CDR3 is TGTGCCAGCAGCCGCCTCTCTCGGGAAGGGGGCGATGGTCACTACGAGCAGTACTTC. Its protein is CASSRLSREGGDGHYEQYF.

This clonotype came up once. The J gene is TRBJ2-2, the V gene TRBV7-2; D unclear. Looked up from germline, CDR1 is SGHTA and CDR2 is FQGNSA. The CDR3 loop spans 15 amino acids. The V and J ends lost 5 bases and 4 bases respectively, with 14 bases between them. CDR3 in amino acids: CASSHGPRGTGELFF. CDR3 bases: TGTGCCAGCAGCCATGGGCCCCGAGGCACCGGGGAGCTGTTTTTT.

In this sample, this clonotype turned up a few times. The V and J genes are TRBV5-1 and TRBJ2-1; TRBD2 aligns across 12 bases. The CDR3 loop spans 19 amino acids. V lost 4 bases and J lost 0; bases outside the gene matches: 11. Germline V gives CDR1 SGHRS, CDR2 YFSETQ. CDR3 sequence (DNA): TGCGCCAGCAGCATAGGACTAGCGGGATCTCCCGTCTCCTACAATGAGCAGTTCTTC. The encoded protein is CASSIGLAGSPVSYNEQFF.

This clonotype was observed a handful of times. V is TRBV19 and J is TRBJ1-2; no clear D. The CDR3 spans 14 residues. V dropped 7 bases and J dropped 1 base, with 13 bases sitting between them. Germline V lookup: CDR1 LNHDA, CDR2 SQIVND (reference sequence). CDR3 sequence reads: CASKWRVDNYGYTF. CDR3 nucleotides: TGTGCCAGTAAATGGCGGGTCGATAACTATGGCTACACCTTC.

There are many counts of this clonotype. The gene calls are TRBV7-8 and TRBJ1-2; D uncertain. The V gene lost 3 bases and the J gene lost 4 bases, with 9 bases spanning the gap. The CDR3 consists of 13 residues. From germline, CDR1 is SGHVS and CDR2 FQNEAQ. The CDR3 loop is CASSFAGLYGYTF. CDR3 coding DNA: TGTGCCAGCAGCTTTGCAGGCCTCTATGGCTACACCTTC.

The sample holds many counts of this clonotype. The chain links TRBV4-2 to TRBJ2-7, with D perhaps matching TRBD1 (5 bases). The germline V gene encodes CDR1 LGHNA and CDR2 YNFKEQ. Trimming cost V 4 bases and J 0 bases, with 13 bases left between them. The CDR3 is 15 residues long. Here the CDR3 DNA reads TGTGCCAGCAGCCTTAGACAGTCCAACTCCTACGAGCAGTACTTC. Amino acid sequence: CASSLRQSNSYEQYF.

V gene TRBV7-8 combines with J gene TRBJ2-5; TRBD2 is a possible D gene (5 bases). Trimming took off 3 bases at V and 1 base at J, with 12 bases between the two ends. The CDR3 extends over 15 amino acids. Germline lookup yields CDR1 SGHVS and CDR2 FQNEAQ. The CDR3 DNA follows: TGTGCCAGCAGCTTTAAGGACTGGTTCCAAGAGACCCAGTACTTC. Its translation: CASSFKDWFQETQYF.

This clonotype was observed a few times. The chain recombines TRBV10-3 with TRBJ2-3; D is uncertain. Germline V gives CDR1 ENHRY, CDR2 SYGVKD. Trimming removed 2 bases at V and 0 bases at J, with 3 bases between. The CDR3 consists of 13 residues. The CDR3 sequence is CAISETSTDTQYF. The CDR3 DNA follows: TGTGCCATCAGTGAGACAAGCACAGATACGCAGTATTTT.

The V and J genes are TRBV7-2 and TRBJ2-7; the match to TRBD1 covers 8 bases. CDR3 length: 15 amino acids. Looked up from germline, CDR1 is SGHTA and CDR2 is FQGNSA. With V trimmed by 3 bases and J by 2 bases, 6 bases remained unmatched. The CDR3 DNA reads TGTGCCAGCAGCTTCGACAGGGGTTCTCCCTACGAGCAGTACTTC. This encodes CASSFDRGSPYEQYF.

A few counts support this clonotype. V usage is TRBV28 and J usage is TRBJ2-5; 7 bases match TRBD1. V dropped 10 bases and J dropped 5; count of bases not matched to a gene: 10. This CDR3 has 13 residues. Germline V CDR1 and CDR2: MDHEN, SYDVKM. The DNA for the CDR3 is TGTGCCACCCAGGGACAGTTTATGGAGACCCAGTACTTC. This sequence encodes CATQGQFMETQYF.

Only a few counts were recorded for this clonotype. This chain links TRBV20-1 with TRBJ1-1, with 8 positions matching TRBD1. This CDR3 is 13 amino acids long. The J segment lost 5 bases and the V segment lost 3 bases, leaving 5 bases of the junction unmatched. The V gene's germline CDR1 is DFQATT and CDR2 SNEGSKA (reference sequence). The CDR3 protein is CSASEQGGTEAFF. CDR3 nucleotide sequence: TGCAGTGCTAGTGAACAGGGGGGGACTGAAGCTTTCTTT.